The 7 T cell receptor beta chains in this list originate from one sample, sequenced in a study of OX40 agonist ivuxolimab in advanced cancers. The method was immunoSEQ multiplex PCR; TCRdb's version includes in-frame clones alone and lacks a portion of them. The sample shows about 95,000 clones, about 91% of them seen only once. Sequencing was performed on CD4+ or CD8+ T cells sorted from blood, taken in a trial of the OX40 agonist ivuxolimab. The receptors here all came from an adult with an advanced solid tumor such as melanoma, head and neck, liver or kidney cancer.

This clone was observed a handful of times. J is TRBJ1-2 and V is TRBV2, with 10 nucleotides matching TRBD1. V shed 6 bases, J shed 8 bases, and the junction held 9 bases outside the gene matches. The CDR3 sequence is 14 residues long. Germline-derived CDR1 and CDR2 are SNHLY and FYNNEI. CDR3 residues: CASRSGTGVGGYTF. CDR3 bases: TGTGCCAGCAGATCCGGGACAGGGGTGGGCGGCTACACCTTC.

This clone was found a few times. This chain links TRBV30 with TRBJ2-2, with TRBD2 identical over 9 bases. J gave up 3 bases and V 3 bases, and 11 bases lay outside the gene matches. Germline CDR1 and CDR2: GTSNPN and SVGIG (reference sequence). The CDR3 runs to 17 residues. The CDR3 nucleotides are TGTGCCTGGAGCCTACTCCGCACTAGCGGGTACACCGGGGAGCTGTTTTTT. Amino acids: CAWSLLRTSGYTGELFF.

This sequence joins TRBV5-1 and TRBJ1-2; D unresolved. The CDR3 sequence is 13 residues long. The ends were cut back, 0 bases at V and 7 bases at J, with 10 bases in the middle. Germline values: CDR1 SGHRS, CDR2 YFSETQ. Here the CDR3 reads CASSLDGEVGYTF. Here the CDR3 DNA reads TGCGCCAGCAGCTTGGACGGTGAGGTTGGCTACACCTTC.

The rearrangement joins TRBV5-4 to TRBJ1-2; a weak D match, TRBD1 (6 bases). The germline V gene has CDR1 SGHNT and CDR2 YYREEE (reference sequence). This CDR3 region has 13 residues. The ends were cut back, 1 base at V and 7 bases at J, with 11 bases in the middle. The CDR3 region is CASSLNREGGYTF. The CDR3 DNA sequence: TGTGCCAGCAGCTTGAACAGGGAGGGTGGCTACACCTTC.

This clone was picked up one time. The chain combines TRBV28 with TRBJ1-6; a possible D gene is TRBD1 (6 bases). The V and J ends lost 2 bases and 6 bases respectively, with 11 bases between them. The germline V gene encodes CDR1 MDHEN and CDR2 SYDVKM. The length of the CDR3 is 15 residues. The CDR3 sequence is CASSLEDRSNSPLHF. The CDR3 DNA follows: TGTGCCAGCAGTTTAGAGGACAGAAGTAATTCACCCCTCCACTTT.

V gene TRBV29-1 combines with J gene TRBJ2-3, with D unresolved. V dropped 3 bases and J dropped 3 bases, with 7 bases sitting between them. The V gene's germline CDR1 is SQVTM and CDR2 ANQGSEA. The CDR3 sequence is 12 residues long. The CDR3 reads CSVERYTDTQYF. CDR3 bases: TGCAGCGTTGAGCGATATACAGATACGCAGTATTTT.

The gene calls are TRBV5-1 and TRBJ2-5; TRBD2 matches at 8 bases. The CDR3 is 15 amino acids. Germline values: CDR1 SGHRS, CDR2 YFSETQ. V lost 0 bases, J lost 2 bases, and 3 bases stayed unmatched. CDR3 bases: TGCGCCAGCAGCTTGGACGGGAGGGTTCAAGAGACCCAGTACTTC. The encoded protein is CASSLDGRVQETQYF. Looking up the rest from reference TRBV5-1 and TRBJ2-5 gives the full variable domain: KAGVTQTPRYLIKTRGQQVTLSCSPISGHRSVSWYQQTPGQGLQFLFEYFSETQRNKGNFPGRFSGRQFSNSRSEMNVSTLELGDSALYLCASSLDGRVQETQYFGPGTRLLVL.